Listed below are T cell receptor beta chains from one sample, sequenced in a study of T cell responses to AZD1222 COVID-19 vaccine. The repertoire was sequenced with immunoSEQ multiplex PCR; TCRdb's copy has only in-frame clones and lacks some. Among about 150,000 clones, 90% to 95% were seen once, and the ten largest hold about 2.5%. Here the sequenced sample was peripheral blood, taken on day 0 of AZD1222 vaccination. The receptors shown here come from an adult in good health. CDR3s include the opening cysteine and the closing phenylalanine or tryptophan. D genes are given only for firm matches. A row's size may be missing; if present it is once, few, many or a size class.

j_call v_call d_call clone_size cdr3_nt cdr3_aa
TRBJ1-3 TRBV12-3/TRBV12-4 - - TGTGCCAGCAGAGCCGGGGTAGGAAACACCATATATTTT CASRAGVGNTIYF
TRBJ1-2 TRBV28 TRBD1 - TGTGCCAGCACCGTGGCAGGGGGCTATGGCTACACCTTC CASTVAGGYGYTF
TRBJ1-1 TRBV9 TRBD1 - TGTGCCAGCAGCGCCGGGACAGGGGTTGAAGCTTTCTTT CASSAGTGVEAFF
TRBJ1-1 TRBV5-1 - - TGCGCCAGCAGCTTAGACAGTAACACTGAAGCTTTCTTT CASSLDSNTEAFF
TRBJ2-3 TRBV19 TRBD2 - TGTGCCAGTAGCGATGGACTAGCGGGAGCGGGGACAGATACGCAGTATTTT CASSDGLAGAGTDTQYF
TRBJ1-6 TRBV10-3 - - TGTGCCATCAGGGGTCCTGATAATTCACCCCTCCACTTT CAIRGPDNSPLHF
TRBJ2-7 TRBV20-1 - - TGCAGTACCCAGAGGGAGCAGTACTTC CSTQREQYF
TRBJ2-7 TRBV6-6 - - TGTGCCAGCCGGTACTCCTACGAGCAGTACTTC CASRYSYEQYF
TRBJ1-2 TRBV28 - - TGTGCCAGCAGATCGGACCAATCCCATGGCTACACCTTC CASRSDQSHGYTF
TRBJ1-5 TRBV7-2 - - TGTGCCAGCAGCTTAGCTCCAGGAGCGAATCAGCCCCAGCATTTT CASSLAPGANQPQHF
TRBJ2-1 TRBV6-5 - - TGTGCCGGGGGGACAGAGCCATACAATGAGCAGTTCTTC CAGGTEPYNEQFF
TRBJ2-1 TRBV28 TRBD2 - TGTGCCAGCTTCGCGGCGGGAGGGGGGAATGAGCAGTTCTTC CASFAAGGGNEQFF
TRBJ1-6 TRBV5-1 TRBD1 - TGCGCCAGCAGCTCGGACAGGCCCCATAATTCACCCCTCCACTTT CASSSDRPHNSPLHF
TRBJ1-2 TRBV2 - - TGTGCCAGCAGGTCCTTTAACTATGGCTACACCTTC CASRSFNYGYTF
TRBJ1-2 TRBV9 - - TGTGCCAGCAGCGTAGCTACCGGGATTCGGGGGAAAGAGGGCTACACCTTC CASSVATGIRGKEGYTF
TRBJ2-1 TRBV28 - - TGTGCCAGCAGACTGGGTGCCGGGACATACTACAATGAGCAGTTCTTC CASRLGAGTYYNEQFF
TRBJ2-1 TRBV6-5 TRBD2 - TGTGCCAGCAGGGTTCTAGCGGGTATACCAGATGAGCAGTTCTTC CASRVLAGIPDEQFF
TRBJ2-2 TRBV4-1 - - TGCGCCAGCGCAAAGTGGGGCAGGACCGGGGAGCTGTTTTTT CASAKWGRTGELFF
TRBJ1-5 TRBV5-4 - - TGTGCCAGCAGCTTGGAGGGAGGGAAGGGGGATCAGCCCCAGCATTTT CASSLEGGKGDQPQHF
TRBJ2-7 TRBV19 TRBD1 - TGTGCCAGTAGTATCCGACAGGGGTACGAGCAGTACTTC CASSIRQGYEQYF
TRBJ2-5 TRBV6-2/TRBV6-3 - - TGTGCCAGCAGTATTACCAGGGGGGGTGATGAGACCCAGTACTTC CASSITRGGDETQYF
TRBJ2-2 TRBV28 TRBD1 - TGTGCCGGACAGGGGGGAGGGTACGGGGAGCTGTTTTTT CAGQGGGYGELFF
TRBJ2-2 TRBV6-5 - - TGTGCCAGCAGTTCCCCGTATGGCGGGGAGCTGTTTTTT CASSSPYGGELFF
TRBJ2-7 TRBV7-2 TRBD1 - TGTGCCAGCAGCTTAGTAACCCCCTCCCCGGGACAGGGATACGAGCAGTACTTC CASSLVTPSPGQGYEQYF
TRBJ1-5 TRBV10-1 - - TGCGCCAGCAGTGTAGGGGGCAATCAGCCCCAGCATTTT CASSVGGNQPQHF
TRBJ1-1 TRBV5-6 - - TGTGCCAGCAGCTACGTGACAGAACTGTTGAACACTGAAGCTTTCTTT CASSYVTELLNTEAFF
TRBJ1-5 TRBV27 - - TGTGCCAGCAGTTTATCAACAGGGACTGGTCAGCCCCAGCATTTT CASSLSTGTGQPQHF
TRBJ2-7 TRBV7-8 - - TGTGCCAGCAGCTTCCGACAGGAGCCCCCGGACTTC CASSFRQEPPDF
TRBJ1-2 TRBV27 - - TGTGCCAGCAGTTTTCGTGGCATGTATGGCTACACCTTC CASSFRGMYGYTF
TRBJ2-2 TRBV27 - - TGTGCCAGCAGGATCGAGCGTGGGGGGACGAACACCGGGGAGCTGTTTTTT CASRIERGGTNTGELFF
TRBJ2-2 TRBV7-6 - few TGTGCCAGCAGCTTGTGCTCTCGACACCTAAACACCGGGGAGCTGTTTTTT CASSLCSRHLNTGELFF
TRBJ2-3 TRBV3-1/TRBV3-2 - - TGTGCCAGCAGCCCGCTGGCGGCTACGCAGTATTTT CASSPLAATQYF
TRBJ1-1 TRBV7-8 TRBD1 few TGTGCCAGCAGCTTAACTACCGGGACAGGAGGCACTGAAGCTTTCTTT CASSLTTGTGGTEAFF
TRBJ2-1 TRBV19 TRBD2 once TGTGCCAGTAGTGAACGGGGGGAGTATCCCAATGAGCAGTTCTTC CASSERGEYPNEQFF
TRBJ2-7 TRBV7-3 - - TGTGCCAGCAGCTTAGGACAGATTGGATCCTACGAGCAGTACTTC CASSLGQIGSYEQYF
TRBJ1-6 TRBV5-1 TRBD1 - TGCGCCAGCAGAGACGGACAGGCGAGCTCCTATAATTCACCCCTCCACTTT CASRDGQASSYNSPLHF
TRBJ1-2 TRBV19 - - TGTGCCACCAGATACTACCAAGCTAACTATGGCTACACCTTC CATRYYQANYGYTF
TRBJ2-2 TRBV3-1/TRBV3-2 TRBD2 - TGTGCCAGCAGCCAATTCTGGGGGGGTAGCACCGGGGAGCTGTTTTTT CASSQFWGGSTGELFF
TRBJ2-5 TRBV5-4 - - TGTGCCAGCCGCAGTTTAGGTGGCGAAGAGACCCAGTACTTC CASRSLGGEETQYF
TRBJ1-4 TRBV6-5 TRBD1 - TGTGCCAGCGACCAACAGGGGGTTGAGGAAAAACTGTTTTTT CASDQQGVEEKLFF
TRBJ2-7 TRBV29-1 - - TGCAGCGTTGAAGCTCTAGGCGGGCACTACGAGCAGTACTTC CSVEALGGHYEQYF